This is a list of T cell receptor beta chains from one sample in a study of blood T cell repertoires in COVID-19. Assay used: immunoSEQ multiplex PCR; TCRdb lists only in-frame clones, some missing. The sample consists of about 20,000 clones, around 79% of them appearing once. The sequenced sample was peripheral blood. The receptors shown here come from an elderly man with acute or convalescent COVID-19. CDR3s include the opening cysteine and the closing phenylalanine or tryptophan. Size is omitted from some rows. Given values are once, few, many or a class for expanded clones.

clone_size	j_call	v_call	cdr3_aa
once	TRBJ1-5	TRBV19	CASSMARTGSYSNQPQHF
-	TRBJ1-6	TRBV6-4	CASSATGGRSPLHF
-	TRBJ2-5	TRBV13	CASSNPRTRQETQYF
-	TRBJ1-1	TRBV19	CASSIVPRGNTEAFF
few	TRBJ2-1	TRBV7-2	CASSPFRGLSRGFEQFF
-	TRBJ2-2	TRBV19	CASSISVPTGELFF
-	TRBJ2-3	TRBV10-1	CASSESASGGTDTQYF
-	TRBJ1-5	TRBV19	CASVKTGSNQPQHF
-	TRBJ1-3	TRBV11-2	CASSLLTGGRNTIYF
-	TRBJ1-2	TRBV30	CAWSVRPGGYGYTF
-	TRBJ2-7	TRBV19	CASSDTGSYEQYF
-	TRBJ2-5	TRBV6-5	CASSYWGTSKETQYF
once	TRBJ2-2	TRBV10-3	CAISARAGTSGDTGELFF
once	TRBJ2-3	TRBV18	CASSSLSGRITDTQYF
-	TRBJ2-1	TRBV11-3	CASSLGGTGQGRRNEQFF
-	TRBJ2-1	TRBV11-3	CASSLVGTSGSANNEQFF